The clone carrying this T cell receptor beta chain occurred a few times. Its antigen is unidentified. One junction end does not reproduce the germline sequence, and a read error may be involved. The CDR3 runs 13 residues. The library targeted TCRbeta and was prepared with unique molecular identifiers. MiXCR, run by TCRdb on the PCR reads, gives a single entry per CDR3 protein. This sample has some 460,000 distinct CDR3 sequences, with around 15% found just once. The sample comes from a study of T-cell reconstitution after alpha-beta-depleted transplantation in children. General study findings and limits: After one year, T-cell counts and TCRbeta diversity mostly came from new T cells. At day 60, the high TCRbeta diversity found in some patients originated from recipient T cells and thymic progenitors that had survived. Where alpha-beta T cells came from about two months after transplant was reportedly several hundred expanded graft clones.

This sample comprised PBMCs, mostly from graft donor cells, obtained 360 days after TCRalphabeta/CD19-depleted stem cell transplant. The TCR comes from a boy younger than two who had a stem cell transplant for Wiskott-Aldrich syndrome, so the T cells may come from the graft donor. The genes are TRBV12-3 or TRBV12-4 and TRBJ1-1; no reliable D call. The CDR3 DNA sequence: TGTGCCAGCAGGCCATGGGCCTTTACTGGAGCTTTCTTT. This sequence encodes CASRPWAFTGAFF.